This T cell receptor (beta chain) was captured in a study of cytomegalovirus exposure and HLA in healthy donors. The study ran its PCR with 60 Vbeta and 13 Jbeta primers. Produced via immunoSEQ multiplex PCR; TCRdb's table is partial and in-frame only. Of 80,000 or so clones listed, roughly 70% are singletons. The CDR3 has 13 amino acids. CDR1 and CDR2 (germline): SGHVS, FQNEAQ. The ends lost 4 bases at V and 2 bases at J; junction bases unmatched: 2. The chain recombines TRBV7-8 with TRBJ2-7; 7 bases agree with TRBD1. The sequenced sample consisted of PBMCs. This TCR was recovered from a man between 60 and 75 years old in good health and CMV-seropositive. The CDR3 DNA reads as TGTGCCAGCAGCTGGGACAGAGCCTACGAGCAGTACTTC. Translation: CASSWDRAYEQYF. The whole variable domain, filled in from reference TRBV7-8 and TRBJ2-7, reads GAGVSQSPRYKVAKRGQDVALRCDPISGHVSLFWYQQALGQGPEFLTYFQNEAQLDKSGLPSDRFFAERPEGSVSTLKIQRTQQEDSAVYLCASSWDRAYEQYFGPGTRLTVT.